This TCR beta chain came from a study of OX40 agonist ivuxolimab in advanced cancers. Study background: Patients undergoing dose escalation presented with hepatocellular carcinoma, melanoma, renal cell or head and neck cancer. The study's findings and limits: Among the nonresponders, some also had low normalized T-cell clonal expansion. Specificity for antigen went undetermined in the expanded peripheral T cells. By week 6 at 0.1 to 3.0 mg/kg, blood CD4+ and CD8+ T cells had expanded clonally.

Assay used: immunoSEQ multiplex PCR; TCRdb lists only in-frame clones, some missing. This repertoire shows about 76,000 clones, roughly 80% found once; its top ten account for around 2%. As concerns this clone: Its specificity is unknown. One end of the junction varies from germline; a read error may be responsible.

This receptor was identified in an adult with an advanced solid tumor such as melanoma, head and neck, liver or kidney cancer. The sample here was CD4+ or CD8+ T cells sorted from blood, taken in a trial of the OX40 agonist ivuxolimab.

The CDR3 nucleotides read TGTGCCGGCAGCTCCGGACTAGCGGGAGGGAACCGAGAGACCCAGTACTTC. Translating it yields CAGSSGLAGGNRETQYF. The rearrangement links TRBV5-8 to TRBJ2-5, with TRBD2 matching over 15 bases. The length of the CDR3 is 17 residues. In germline, CDR1 is SGHTS, CDR2 YDEGEE.